Below, one TCR beta chain is given with its context. The data were obtained in a study of shared clonotypes between healthy human individuals. Study-level background: Per donor, three plates held CD4 naive cells, three held CD4 memory, two held CD8 naive and one held CD8 memory.

Per sorted-subset replicate PCR, input was around 200 ng DNA, representing tens of thousands of T cell genomes. The table came from immunoSEQ multiplex PCR; TCRdb's copy has only in-frame clones and leaves some out. Of fewer than 2.5 million clones in the sample, over 85% are singletons; the top ten hold 0.36%. V lost 1 base and J lost 5; bases outside the gene matches: 2. Per the germline V gene, CDR1 is LNHDA and CDR2 is SQIVND (reference sequence). This CDR3 is built from 13 residues. This clonotype was sampled from a man aged 18 to 30 in good health. Some clones in this sample may be carry-over from other donors' samples. Specimen: naive CD4+ T cells from PBMCs. Subset noted: CD45RA+ positively selected. The J gene is TRBJ2-7, the V gene TRBV19; 7 nucleotides align to TRBD2. The CDR3, as DNA: TGTGCCAGTAGTATAGGGCGGGAGCACGAGCAGTACTTC. Its translation: CASSIGREHEQYF.